The next 31 T cell receptor beta chains were all read from a single sample in a study of cytomegalovirus exposure and HLA in healthy donors. Assay used: immunoSEQ multiplex PCR; TCRdb lists only in-frame clones, some missing. The table includes 100,000 to 150,000 clones, 85% to 90% detected once. The sample taken for sequencing was PBMCs. These receptors all come from a woman in her thirties in good health and CMV-seronegative.

This chain joins TRBV6-5 and TRBJ2-7; 9 bases are shared with TRBD2. V shed 0 bases and J 7 bases; nucleotides not matched to a gene: 10. Per germline, CDR1 MNHEY and CDR2 SVGAGI. The CDR3 consists of 16 residues. The CDR3 here is CASSYSTASGAEEQYF. The CDR3 region has the DNA TGTGCCAGCAGTTACTCGACCGCTAGCGGGGCGGAGGAGCAGTACTTC.

In nucleotides, the CDR3 is TGTGCCAGTAGTGAGAGGGAAGCAGATACGCAGTATTTT. It codes for CASSEREADTQYF. The chain has TRBV19 and TRBJ2-3, with D maybe TRBD2 (5 bases). Trimming shortened V by 5 bases and J by 4 bases, and 10 bases separated the two germline ends. The CDR3 runs to 13 residues. Germline-derived CDR1 and CDR2 are LNHDA and SQIVND (reference sequence).

CDR3 sequence reads: CASSPSGGYEQYF. Written as DNA, the CDR3 is TGCGCCAGCAGCCCTAGCGGGGGGTACGAGCAGTACTTC. The rearrangement links TRBV5-1 to TRBJ2-7; TRBD2 matches 11 bases. This CDR3 has 13 amino acids. V lost 4 bases, J lost 4 bases, and 1 base stayed unmatched. In germline, CDR1 is SGHRS, CDR2 YFSETQ.

This clone was detected only once. The CDR3 sequence: CASSLTTGRIDTQYF. The CDR3 DNA is TGTGCCAGCAGCCTTACGACAGGGCGGATAGATACGCAGTATTTT. V and J are TRBV7-9 and TRBJ2-3, with TRBD1 matching 7 bases. Germline-derived CDR1 and CDR2 are SEHNR and FQNEAQ (reference sequence). This CDR3 contains 15 residues. V gave up 5 bases and J gave up 5 bases; unmatched junction bases: 10.

The chain links TRBV11-3 to TRBJ2-2; the D gene is possibly TRBD1 (6 bases). V dropped 1 base and J dropped 0 bases, with 12 bases sitting between them. The CDR3 totals 17 residues. Germline V gene sequence: CDR1 SGHNT, CDR2 YENEEA. CDR3 amino acids: CASSLADRTSNTGELFF. The CDR3 DNA reads TGTGCCAGCAGCTTAGCGGACAGAACATCGAACACCGGGGAGCTGTTTTTT.

The chain recombines TRBV6-5 with TRBJ1-2; TRBD1 might be the D (6 bases). The germline gives CDR1 MNHEY, CDR2 SVGAGI. Trimming removed 0 bases at V and 8 bases at J, with 16 bases between. The CDR3 spans 15 residues. As DNA, the CDR3 is TGTGCCAGCAGTTACTCGGGGGACATTGTCTTCGGCTACACCTTC. It codes for CASSYSGDIVFGYTF.

The sample holds one count of this clone. The CDR3 sequence is CASSGRTGVGQPQHF. CDR3 sequence (DNA): TGTGCCAGCAGCGGGAGGACAGGGGTAGGTCAGCCCCAGCATTTT. This chain connects TRBV28 to TRBJ1-5; TRBD1 matches 9 bases. Trimming cost V 6 bases and J 6 bases; bases outside gene matches: 9. The CDR3 runs 15 residues. Germline loops: CDR1 MDHEN, CDR2 SYDVKM.

The chain couples TRBV7-2 to TRBJ1-1, with D tentatively TRBD1 (6 bases). Germline CDR1 and CDR2: SGHTA and FQGNSA. Trimming shortened V by 5 bases and J by 1 base, and 14 bases separated the two germline ends. The CDR3 sequence is 15 residues long. The CDR3 reads CASSTTGTTNTEAFF. The CDR3 coding sequence is TGTGCCAGCAGCACTACCGGGACAACGAACACTGAAGCTTTCTTT. Variable domain in full (rest from reference TRBV7-2 and TRBJ1-1): GAGVSQSPSNKVTEKGKDVELRCDPISGHTALYWYRQSLGQGLEFLIYFQGNSAPDKSGLPSDRFSAERTGGSVSTLTIQRTQQEDSAVYLCASSTTGTTNTEAFFGQGTRLTVV.

In nucleotides, the CDR3 is TGCGCCAGCAGCCTCCAACTATTGGTCTCTGGAAACACCATATATTTT. Protein: CASSLQLLVSGNTIYF. The J gene is TRBJ1-3, the V gene TRBV5-1; D is unclear. CDR1 and CDR2 from the germline V gene are SGHRS and YFSETQ. V lost 4 bases and J 0 bases, leaving 14 bases between the germline ends. CDR3 length: 16 amino acids.

DNA of the CDR3: TGCGCCAGCAGCCAGTCGACAGGGGGTAGCTCCTACGAGCAGTACTTC. This sequence encodes CASSQSTGGSSYEQYF. The rearrangement links TRBV4-1 to TRBJ2-7, with TRBD1 matching 9 bases. The CDR3 extends over 16 amino acids. In germline, CDR1 is MGHRA, CDR2 YSYEKL. The V gene end was trimmed by 3 bases and the J gene end by 0 bases; junction bases not matched to a gene: 6.

The J gene is TRBJ2-3, the V gene TRBV15; TRBD1 is a possible D gene (7 bases). This CDR3 has 15 residues. In germline, CDR1 is LNHNV, CDR2 YYDKDF (reference sequence). Trimming took 1 base from V and 7 from J, leaving 15 bases between them. CDR3 amino acids: CATSRGEEGAHTQYF. In DNA, the CDR3 is TGTGCCACCAGCAGAGGGGAGGAGGGGGCACATACGCAGTATTTT. Drawing the rest from reference TRBV15 and TRBJ2-3, the complete variable domain is DAMVIQNPRYQVTQFGKPVTLSCSQTLNHNVMYWYQQKSSQAPKLLFHYYDKDFNNEADTPDNFQSRRPNTSFCFLDIRSPGLGDTAMYLCATSRGEEGAHTQYFGPGTRLTVL.

The chain is built from TRBV7-9 and TRBJ1-2; perhaps TRBD1 as D (5 bases). Trimming removed 7 bases from V and 3 bases from J, with 24 bases in between. The CDR3 consists of 17 residues. Germline assignment: CDR1 SEHNR and CDR2 FQNEAQ (reference sequence). Here the CDR3 DNA reads TGTGCCAGCAACCAGGCATGGAGGGGACGCGAAGACTATGGCTACACCTTC. Translated: CASNQAWRGREDYGYTF.

V usage is TRBV7-8 and J usage is TRBJ2-5; D might be TRBD1 (6 bases). Trimming took 1 base from V and 1 from J, leaving 13 bases between them. The germline V gene encodes CDR1 SGHVS and CDR2 FQNEAQ. The CDR3 contains 16 residues. The CDR3 here is CASSLVGTGSQETQYF. The CDR3 DNA reads TGTGCCAGCAGCTTAGTAGGCACAGGGAGCCAAGAGACCCAGTACTTC.

The J gene is TRBJ2-1, the V gene TRBV5-6, with 9 bases that match TRBD2. Germline values: CDR1 SGHDT, CDR2 YYEEEE. This CDR3 is built from 15 residues. The junction had 4 bases not matched to a gene; V was cut back by 0 bases and J by 6 bases. DNA for the CDR3: TGTGCCAGCAGCTTGGCTCTAGCGGGGTTCAATGAGCAGTTCTTC. Translated, it gives CASSLALAGFNEQFF. Full variable domain (remainder filled in from reference TRBV5-6 and TRBJ2-1): DAGVTQSPTHLIKTRGQQVTLRCSPKSGHDTVSWYQQALGQGPQFIFQYYEEEERQRGNFPDRFSGHQFPNYSSELNVNALLLGDSALYLCASSLALAGFNEQFFGPGTRLTVL.

The chain uses TRBV4-3 and TRBJ1-5; TRBD1 matches 8 bases. V was pared by 1 base and J by 3 bases, with 2 bases of the junction left unmatched. From germline, CDR1 is LGHNA and CDR2 YSLEER. The CDR3 loop spans 15 amino acids. The CDR3 DNA sequence: TGCGCCAGCAGCCAAGGACAGGGGCCCAATCAGCCCCAGCATTTT. The encoded protein is CASSQGQGPNQPQHF.

The V call is TRBV7-6, the J call TRBJ2-7; perhaps TRBD2 as D (6 bases). The V end was cut by 1 base, the J end by 3 bases, with 7 bases between. Germline CDR1 and CDR2: SGHVS and FNYEAQ. The CDR3 loop spans 13 amino acids. The CDR3 region has the DNA TGTGCCAGCAGCTTAGGGGGAGGCTACGAGCAGTACTTC. Translation: CASSLGGGYEQYF.

This rearrangement joins TRBV7-2 to TRBJ2-7, with D perhaps matching TRBD1 (5 bases). Germline V gene data show CDR1 as SGHTA and CDR2 as FQGNSA. Trimming took 5 bases from V and 9 from J, leaving 14 bases between them. The CDR3 contains 12 residues. CDR3 coding DNA: TGTGCCAGCAGCCGACAGTCCCCTGGGCAGTACTTC. Translating gives CASSRQSPGQYF.

The chain combines TRBV6-5 with TRBJ1-2; 8 bases line up with TRBD1. This CDR3 is 15 amino acids long. In germline, CDR1 is MNHEY, CDR2 SVGAGI. Trimming at V came to 2 bases and at J to 2 bases, leaving 4 bases not matched to a gene. Written as DNA, the CDR3 is TGTGCCAGCAGTTACCGGCCAGGGGGCAACTATGGCTACACCTTC. It codes for CASSYRPGGNYGYTF.

The CDR3 is CSVGLRGELFF. For the CDR3, the DNA is TGCAGTGTCGGCCTGAGGGGGGAGCTGTTTTTT. The chain combines TRBV20-1 with TRBJ2-2; D unresolved. V gave up 7 bases and J gave up 8 bases, with 11 bases separating them. Per the germline V gene, CDR1 is DFQATT and CDR2 is SNEGSKA (reference sequence). The CDR3 has 11 residues.

The V gene is TRBV11-3, the J gene TRBJ2-5; a possible D gene is TRBD2 (5 bases). The V end lost 4 bases, the J end lost 5 bases, and 17 bases lay between the germline ends. The CDR3 is 15 amino acids. Germline V gene data show CDR1 as SGHNT and CDR2 as YENEEA. The CDR3 DNA reads as TGTGCCAGCAGCTCGGACTCCCAGCATCGGGAGACCCAGTACTTC. Its translation: CASSSDSQHRETQYF. Complete variable domain (other parts from reference TRBV11-3 and TRBJ2-5): EAGVVQSPRYKIIEKKQPVAFWCNPISGHNTLYWYLQNLGQGPELLIRYENEEAVDDSQLPKDRFSAERLKGVDSTLKIQPAELGDSAVYLCASSSDSQHRETQYFGPGTRLLVL.

This clone was found once. The chain couples TRBV6-6 to TRBJ1-2; D is unclear. Trimming left V 4 bases short and J 4 bases short, with 7 bases between. The CDR3 contains 12 residues. CDR1 is MNHNY and CDR2 is SVGAGI in the germline V gene (reference sequence). The CDR3: CASSFGSYGYTF. CDR3 nucleotides: TGTGCCAGCAGTTTTGGCAGCTATGGCTACACCTTC.

The CDR3 sequence: CASSLRGGADTQYF. The CDR3 region has the DNA TGTGCCAGCAGCTTACGGGGGGGCGCAGATACGCAGTATTTT. The V call is TRBV11-3, the J call TRBJ2-3; 8 bases map to TRBD2. V was pared by 2 bases and J by 4 bases, with 2 bases of the junction left unmatched. The germline gives CDR1 SGHNT, CDR2 YENEEA. This CDR3 has 14 residues.

The chain employs TRBV11-2 and TRBJ2-5; a weak D match, TRBD1 (5 bases). From germline, CDR1 is SGHAT and CDR2 FQNNGV. V gave up 1 base and J gave up 5 bases, with 14 bases separating them. CDR3 length: 15 amino acids. In nucleotides, the CDR3 is TGTGCCAGCAGCTTAGGTCAGGGCGGATGGGAGACCCAGTACTTC. Translation: CASSLGQGGWETQYF. Looking up the rest from reference TRBV11-2 and TRBJ2-5 gives the full variable domain: EAGVAQSPRYKIIEKRQSVAFWCNPISGHATLYWYQQILGQGPKLLIQFQNNGVVDDSQLPKDRFSAERLKGVDSTLKIQPAKLEDSAVYLCASSLGQGGWETQYFGPGTRLLVL.

V gene TRBV10-3 combines with J gene TRBJ2-7; 7 positions agree with TRBD1. With V trimmed by 3 bases and J by 5 bases, 10 bases remained unmatched. Germline assignment: CDR1 ENHRY and CDR2 SYGVKD. This CDR3 has 15 residues. The CDR3 sequence is CAISETGDVSNEQYF. In nucleotides, the CDR3 is TGTGCCATCAGTGAAACAGGGGACGTTTCCAACGAGCAGTACTTC.

This rearrangement joins TRBV7-9 to TRBJ1-1; 10 bases align to TRBD1. The V segment lost 4 bases and the J segment 1 base; nucleotides outside the gene matches: 9. This CDR3 is 17 amino acids long. From germline, CDR1 is SEHNR and CDR2 FQNEAQ (reference sequence). The DNA for the CDR3 is TGTGCCAGCAGCTCCCAACGGGGACAGGGGTCGAACACTGAAGCTTTCTTT. Its protein is CASSSQRGQGSNTEAFF. The entire variable domain, with the rest obtained from reference TRBV7-9 and TRBJ1-1, is as follows: DTGVSQNPRHKITKRGQNVTFRCDPISEHNRLYWYRQTLGQGPEFLTYFQNEAQLEKSRLLSDRFSAERPKGSFSTLEIQRTEQGDSAMYLCASSSQRGQGSNTEAFFGQGTRLTVV.

The CDR3 spells CASSPTGGGLGNQPQHF. DNA for the CDR3: TGTGCCAGCAGCCCAACAGGGGGCGGGTTAGGCAATCAGCCCCAGCATTTT. The V call is TRBV7-6, the J call TRBJ1-5; 9 bases map to TRBD1. Trimming removed 5 bases from V and 2 bases from J; junction bases left unmatched: 10. The CDR3 totals 17 residues. Germline lookup yields CDR1 SGHVS and CDR2 FNYEAQ.

CDR3 bases: TGTGCCAGCAGTGAACGGGGGGGCCGGAATCAGCCCCAGCATTTT. Protein sequence: CASSERGGRNQPQHF. The genes are TRBV6-1 and TRBJ1-5; possibly TRBD1 for D (6 bases). The CDR3 spans 15 residues. V was shortened by 2 bases and J by 4 bases, with 12 bases between the two germline ends. CDR1 and CDR2 (germline): MNHNS, SASEGT.

Sample share makes this clone medium-sized. The chain combines TRBV5-4 with TRBJ2-2, with 10 bases lining up with TRBD2. Per the germline V gene, CDR1 is SGHNT and CDR2 is YYREEE (reference sequence). After removal of 0 bases from V and 6 bases from J, the junction contained 11 bases not matched to a gene. This CDR3 has 18 amino acids. In DNA form, the CDR3 reads TGTGCCAGCAGCTTGGCCAGGGGTAGCGGGGGGCGCGCCGGGGAGCTGTTTTTT. Its translation is CASSLARGSGGRAGELFF.

The chain employs TRBV25-1 and TRBJ2-1; TRBD1 agrees at 10 bases. Germline trimming cut 5 bases from V and 5 bases from J; bases unmatched to any gene: 6. Germline V lookup: CDR1 MGHDK, CDR2 SYGVNS. This CDR3 comprises 15 residues. In DNA, the CDR3 is TGTGCCAGCAGTTCCCGGGACAGGGGCAACAATGAGCAGTTCTTC. Residues: CASSSRDRGNNEQFF. Variable domain in full (rest from reference TRBV25-1 and TRBJ2-1): EADIYQTPRYLVIGTGKKITLECSQTMGHDKMYWYQQDPGMELHLIHYSYGVNSTEKGDLSSESTVSRIRTEHFPLTLESARPSHTSQYLCASSSRDRGNNEQFFGPGTRLTVL.

V usage is TRBV18 and J usage is TRBJ2-5; TRBD1 aligns across 8 bases. V lost 1 base and J lost 4; bases outside the gene matches: 2. Germline loops: CDR1 KGHSH, CDR2 LQKENI. CDR3 length: 14 residues. The CDR3 region has the DNA TGTGCCAGCTCACCACTTGGACAGGGAGAGACCCAGTACTTC. Translated: CASSPLGQGETQYF.

The gene calls are TRBV6-5 and TRBJ1-2; 11 positions agree with TRBD1. Germline loops: CDR1 MNHEY, CDR2 SVGAGI. V was pared by 5 bases and J by 4 bases, with 3 bases of the junction left unmatched. This CDR3 region has 14 residues. The CDR3: CASSRTGGAYGYTF. CDR3 in DNA: TGTGCCAGCAGTAGGACAGGGGGCGCCTATGGCTACACCTTC.